The 27 T cell receptor beta chains listed next were all sequenced from one sample in a study of blood T cell repertoires in COVID-19. Sequencing used immunoSEQ multiplex PCR; TCRdb keeps in-frame clones, though not all of them. The profile shows about 66,000 clones, roughly 82% of them singletons. The specimen was peripheral blood. All receptors come from a man in his sixties with acute or convalescent COVID-19.

CDR3: CASRRGQGPAQHF. The CDR3 DNA follows: TGTGCCAGCAGACGGGGACAGGGGCCAGCCCAGCATTTT. V is TRBV12-3 or TRBV12-4 and J is TRBJ1-5, with TRBD1 matching 10 bases. V lost 6 bases, J lost 11 bases, and 7 bases stayed unmatched. The CDR3 consists of 13 residues.

The V call is TRBV18, the J call TRBJ1-2, with D hard to call. Trimming removed 0 bases at V and 8 bases at J, with 10 bases between. Germline CDR1 and CDR2: KGHSH and LQKENI. The CDR3 sequence is 13 residues long. Here the CDR3 DNA reads TGTGCCAGCTCACCACCGGGAGGGTACGGCTACACCTTC. Its translation is CASSPPGGYGYTF.

This clone is a singleton in its sample. This chain joins TRBV11-2 and TRBJ2-7; D remains unclear. Germline V lookup: CDR1 SGHAT, CDR2 FQNNGV. Trimming took off 2 bases at V and 3 bases at J, with 11 bases between the two ends. The CDR3 extends over 14 amino acids. CDR3 in amino acids: CASSLSGAHYEQYF. The CDR3 bases are TGTGCCAGCAGCTTATCAGGTGCCCACTACGAGCAGTACTTC.

This chain joins TRBV6-1 and TRBJ2-7; 9 bases map to TRBD2. After removal of 3 bases from V and 5 bases from J, the junction contained 14 bases not matched to a gene. From germline, CDR1 is MNHNS and CDR2 SASEGT. The CDR3 consists of 17 residues. CDR3 residues: CASSDGAGLAGIDEQYV. In nucleotides, the CDR3 is TGTGCCAGCAGTGACGGCGCCGGGCTAGCGGGGATCGACGAGCAGTACGTC.

The chain recombines TRBV4-1 with TRBJ1-6; D unresolved. The CDR3 extends over 17 amino acids. CDR1 and CDR2 from the germline V gene are MGHRA and YSYEKL. Trimming cost V 0 bases and J 0 bases, with 9 bases left between them. CDR3 DNA: TGCGCCAGCAGCCAAGATCTGCGGAGCTCCTATAATTCACCCCTCCACTTT. This translates into CASSQDLRSSYNSPLHF.

The V and J genes are TRBV25-1 and TRBJ2-2; 14 nucleotides match TRBD2. After removal of 5 bases from V and 5 bases from J, the junction contained 4 bases not matched to a gene. Germline V gene sequence: CDR1 MGHDK, CDR2 SYGVNS. The CDR3 covers 16 residues. The CDR3 bases are TGTGCCAGCAGTAAGACTAGCGGGGGGGCGACCGGGGAGCTGTTTTTT. This codes for CASSKTSGGATGELFF.

This chain uses TRBV6-6 with TRBJ1-1, with a possible D match to TRBD1 (5 bases). The CDR3 is 14 residues long. Germline CDR1 is MNHNY and CDR2 is SVGAGI (reference sequence). V lost 6 bases and J lost 0, with 11 bases in between. The CDR3 reads CASSLGQMNTEAFF. The CDR3 DNA is TGTGCCAGCAGCCTTGGACAAATGAACACTGAAGCTTTCTTT.

The chain links TRBV27 to TRBJ2-5, with 7 bases identical to TRBD2. Germline values: CDR1 MNHEY, CDR2 SMNVEV (reference sequence). This CDR3 is built from 14 residues. J was trimmed by 4 bases and V by 6 bases; bases with no gene match: 8. CDR3 residues: CASRGERGRETQYF. The CDR3 nucleotides are TGTGCCAGCAGGGGAGAGCGGGGCAGAGAGACCCAGTACTTC.

In this sample, this clone turned up a few times. This rearrangement joins TRBV7-8 to TRBJ2-5; perhaps TRBD1 as D (6 bases). The CDR3 contains 13 residues. Germline V gene lookup returns CDR1 SGHVS and CDR2 FQNEAQ. Trimming took off 3 bases at V and 4 bases at J, with 9 bases between the two ends. In DNA, the CDR3 is TGTGCCAGCAGCTTTTCAGGGGCAGAGACCCAGTACTTC. It is translated as CASSFSGAETQYF. The whole variable domain, remainder taken from reference TRBV7-8 and TRBJ2-5, is GAGVSQSPRYKVAKRGQDVALRCDPISGHVSLFWYQQALGQGPEFLTYFQNEAQLDKSGLPSDRFFAERPEGSVSTLKIQRTQQEDSAVYLCASSFSGAETQYFGPGTRLLVL.

V gene TRBV12-5 combines with J gene TRBJ1-2, with TRBD1 identical over 7 bases. V shed 6 bases and J 3 bases; nucleotides not matched to a gene: 4. Germline assignment: CDR1 LGHNT and CDR2 FRNRAP. This CDR3 spans 13 amino acids. CDR3 sequence: CASGSDRYYGYTF. CDR3 sequence (DNA): TGTGCTAGTGGCTCGGACAGGTACTATGGCTACACCTTC.

The chain couples TRBV18 to TRBJ1-1; D gene ambiguous. Trimming removed 1 base at V and 6 bases at J, with 12 bases between. The CDR3 totals 14 residues. Germline V gives CDR1 KGHSH, CDR2 LQKENI. CDR3 nucleotide sequence: TGTGCCAGCTCACCACGCAGGACGGAGGCTGAAGCTTTCTTT. It yields the protein CASSPRRTEAEAFF.

This clone is a singleton in its sample. The chain is built from TRBV5-6 and TRBJ1-2; 9 bases fit TRBD1. Germline CDR1 reads SGHDT; CDR2 reads YYEEEE. The CDR3 has 14 residues. V lost 5 bases, J lost 1 base, and 3 bases stayed unmatched. This chain's CDR3 is CASSTDRGNYGYTF. CDR3 sequence (DNA): TGTGCCAGCAGTACGGACAGGGGTAACTATGGCTACACCTTC.

The chain has TRBV29-1 and TRBJ2-3, with D possibly TRBD1 on 5 matching bases. With 6 bases removed from V and 3 bases from J, the gap between germline ends came to 10 bases. Germline CDR1 SQVTM, CDR2 ANQGSEA. CDR3 length: 12 residues. In nucleotides, the CDR3 is TGCAGCGTGGACAAACAGACAGATACGCAGTATTTT. Translating it yields CSVDKQTDTQYF.

This rearrangement joins TRBV11-2 to TRBJ2-7, with TRBD1 matching over 7 bases. The CDR3 length is 14 residues. With V trimmed by 8 bases and J by 5 bases, 12 bases remained unmatched. Per germline, CDR1 SGHAT and CDR2 FQNNGV. CDR3 sequence: CASGWGTVVNEQYF. As DNA, the CDR3 is TGTGCCAGCGGTTGGGGGACAGTTGTGAACGAGCAGTACTTC.

This clone was seen only a few times. This chain links TRBV30 with TRBJ1-2; D is unresolved. The CDR3 extends over 13 amino acids. Per the germline V gene, CDR1 is GTSNPN and CDR2 is SVGIG (reference sequence). Trimming took 2 bases from V and 8 from J, leaving 15 bases between them. The CDR3 is CAWSQEAAVGYTF. DNA of the CDR3: TGTGCCTGGAGTCAAGAGGCGGCGGTCGGCTACACCTTC.

The V and J genes are TRBV19 and TRBJ1-2; D is unclear. Germline V gene lookup returns CDR1 LNHDA and CDR2 SQIVND (reference sequence). This CDR3 region has 13 residues. Trimming cost V 3 bases and J 4 bases, with 9 bases left between them. This chain's CDR3 is CASSMLEGYGYTF. The CDR3 bases are TGTGCCAGTAGTATGCTTGAGGGCTATGGCTACACCTTC.

V usage is TRBV18 and J usage is TRBJ2-3; 15 bases are shared with TRBD2. Germline V gives CDR1 KGHSH, CDR2 LQKENI. The V and J ends lost 4 bases and 13 bases, in that order; junction bases with no gene match: 21. This CDR3 is built from 19 residues. DNA for the CDR3: TGTGCCAGCTCACTTAGTGGCAGCCGGACTAGCGGGGGGGCGCCTCCGGAGTATTTT. Its protein product is CASSLSGSRTSGGAPPEYF.

This clone has more than one count but fewer than ten. This sequence joins TRBV7-2 and TRBJ1-5; D possibly corresponds to TRBD1 (6 bases). The V gene's germline CDR1 is SGHTA and CDR2 FQGNSA. The CDR3 loop spans 15 amino acids. Trimming removed 5 bases at V and 0 bases at J, with 11 bases between. The CDR3 spells CASSATGVSNQPQHF. CDR3 coding DNA: TGTGCCAGCAGCGCGACAGGAGTTAGCAATCAGCCCCAGCATTTT.

The chain joins TRBV13 to TRBJ1-3; 9 bases align to TRBD1. This CDR3 is built from 16 residues. Germline V gives CDR1 PRHDT, CDR2 FYEKMQ (reference sequence). The V and J ends lost 1 base and 4 bases, in that order; junction bases with no gene match: 5. This CDR3 is CASSLDPGTGGNTIYF. In DNA form, the CDR3 reads TGTGCCAGCAGCTTAGACCCCGGGACAGGGGGAAACACCATATATTTT.

The chain couples TRBV24-1 to TRBJ2-3, with D possibly TRBD1 on 5 matching bases. Between the trimmed V and J ends, which lost 3 bases and 4 bases, there was a span of 13 bases. This CDR3 has 15 amino acids. The germline V gene encodes CDR1 KGHDR and CDR2 SFDVKD. The DNA of the CDR3 is TGTGCCACCAGTGATCAGGGCCTTTCCCCAGATACGCAGTATTTT. Its translation: CATSDQGLSPDTQYF.

This clone appeared a few times. This chain links TRBV19 with TRBJ2-2; TRBD1 aligns across 11 bases. The CDR3 is made up of 17 amino acids. Unmatched junction bases numbered 13, after V lost 6 bases and J lost 7 bases. Germline CDR1 is LNHDA and CDR2 is SQIVND (reference sequence). CDR3 in amino acids: CASSSARTGGLSGELFF. The CDR3 coding sequence is TGTGCCAGTAGCAGTGCTCGGACAGGGGGCTTAAGCGGGGAGCTGTTTTTT.

The chain employs TRBV6-6 and TRBJ2-7, with TRBD1 matching 9 bases. This CDR3 is 14 amino acids long. Germline assignment: CDR1 MNHNY and CDR2 SVGAGI (reference sequence). With V trimmed by 5 bases and J by 3 bases, 5 bases remained unmatched. CDR3 bases: TGTGCCAGCAGTAAATCGGACAGGGGCTACGAGCAGTACGTC. Translated: CASSKSDRGYEQYV.

The chain links TRBV4-3 to TRBJ1-5; perhaps TRBD1 as D (5 bases). Trimming stripped 1 base from V and 9 bases from J, with 19 bases between. The CDR3 consists of 16 residues. In germline, CDR1 is LGHNA, CDR2 YSLEER. The CDR3 loop is CASSQAVQGWALPQHF. DNA of the CDR3: TGCGCCAGCAGCCAAGCCGTCCAGGGCTGGGCACTGCCCCAGCATTTT.

J is TRBJ1-1 and V is TRBV24-1; 12 nucleotides line up with TRBD1. V lost 1 base, J lost 12 bases, and 11 bases stayed unmatched. The germline V gene has CDR1 KGHDR and CDR2 SFDVKD. CDR3 length: 16 amino acids. The CDR3 sequence is CATSDLQPGQGARTFF. For the CDR3, the DNA is TGTGCCACCAGTGATTTACAACCGGGACAGGGGGCGCGGACTTTCTTT.

This sequence joins TRBV7-6 and TRBJ1-3; tentatively, D is TRBD1 (5 bases). In germline, CDR1 is SGHVS, CDR2 FNYEAQ. V lost 3 bases and J lost 2, with 11 bases in between. CDR3 length: 15 residues. The CDR3 nucleotides read TGTGCCAGCAGCTTTGGGGGGGGTGCTGGAAACACCATATATTTT. Its translation: CASSFGGGAGNTIYF.

The genes are TRBV4-1 and TRBJ2-3; D might be TRBD2 (5 bases). The CDR3 runs to 16 residues. In germline, CDR1 is MGHRA, CDR2 YSYEKL. The V end lost 3 bases, the J end lost 0 bases, and 13 bases lay between the germline ends. The CDR3 region is CASSHPSRKSTDTQYF. The CDR3 bases are TGCGCCAGCAGCCACCCTAGCAGGAAAAGCACAGATACGCAGTATTTT.

In regard to this clone: An end of the junction does not agree with germline; a read error may underlie this. V usage is TRBV29-1 and J usage is TRBJ1-4; D may be TRBD1 (5 bases). Germline V CDR1 and CDR2: SQVTM, ANQGSEA. The CDR3 spans 12 residues. The CDR3 sequence: CSVEGTNGKLFF. As DNA, the CDR3 is TGCAGCGTTGAAGGGACAAATGGAAAACTGTTTTTT.